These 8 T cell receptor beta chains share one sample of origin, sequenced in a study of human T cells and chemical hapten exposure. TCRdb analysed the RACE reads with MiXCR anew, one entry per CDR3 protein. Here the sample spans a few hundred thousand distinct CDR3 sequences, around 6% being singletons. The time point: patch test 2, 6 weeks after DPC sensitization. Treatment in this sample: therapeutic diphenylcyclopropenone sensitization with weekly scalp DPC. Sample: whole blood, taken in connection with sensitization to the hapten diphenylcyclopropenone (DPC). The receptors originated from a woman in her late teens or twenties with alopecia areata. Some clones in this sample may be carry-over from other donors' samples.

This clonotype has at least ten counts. The CDR3 protein is CASSQEVAAKMNTEAFF. The CDR3 DNA is TGTGCCAGCAGCCAAGAGGTTGCAGCAAAGATGAACACTGAAGCTTTCTTT. J is TRBJ1-1 and V is TRBV4-2; no clear D. Germline V gene sequence: CDR1 LGHNA, CDR2 YNFKEQ. The length of the CDR3 is 17 residues. The V end was cut by 0 bases, the J end by 0 bases, with 14 bases between.

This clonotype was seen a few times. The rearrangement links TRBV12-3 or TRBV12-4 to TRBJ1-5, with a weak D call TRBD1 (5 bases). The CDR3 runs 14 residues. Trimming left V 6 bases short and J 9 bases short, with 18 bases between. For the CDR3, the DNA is TGTGCCAGCAGGACCGGGACCCCTGGGGCGCCCCAGCATTTT. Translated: CASRTGTPGAPQHF.

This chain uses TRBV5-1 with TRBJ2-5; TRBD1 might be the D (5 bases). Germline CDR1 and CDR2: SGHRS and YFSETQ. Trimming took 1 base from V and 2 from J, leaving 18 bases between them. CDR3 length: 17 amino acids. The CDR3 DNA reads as TGCGCCAGCAGCTTGACTGGGGCCCGGACCCCACAAGAGACCCAGTACTTC. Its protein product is CASSLTGARTPQETQYF.

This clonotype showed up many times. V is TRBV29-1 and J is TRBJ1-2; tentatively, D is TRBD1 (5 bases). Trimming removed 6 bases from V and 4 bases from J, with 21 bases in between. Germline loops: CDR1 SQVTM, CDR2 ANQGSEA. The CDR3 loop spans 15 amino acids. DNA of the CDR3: TGCAGCGTCCTAAGGTCCGGGCAGGGAGGCTATGGCTACACCTTC. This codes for CSVLRSGQGGYGYTF.

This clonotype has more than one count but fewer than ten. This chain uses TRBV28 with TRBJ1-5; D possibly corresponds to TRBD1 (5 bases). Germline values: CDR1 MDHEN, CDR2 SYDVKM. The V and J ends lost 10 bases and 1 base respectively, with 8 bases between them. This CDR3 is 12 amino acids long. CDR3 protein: CATGGSNQPQHF. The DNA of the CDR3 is TGTGCCACTGGGGGGAGCAATCAGCCCCAGCATTTT.

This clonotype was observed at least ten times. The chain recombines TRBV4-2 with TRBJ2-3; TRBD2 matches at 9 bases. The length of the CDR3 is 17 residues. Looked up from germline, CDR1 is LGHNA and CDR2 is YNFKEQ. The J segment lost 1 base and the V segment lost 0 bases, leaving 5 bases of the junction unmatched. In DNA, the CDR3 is TGTGCCAGCAGCCAAGAGGTAGCGGGGGTTGGCACAGATACGCAGTATTTT. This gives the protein CASSQEVAGVGTDTQYF.

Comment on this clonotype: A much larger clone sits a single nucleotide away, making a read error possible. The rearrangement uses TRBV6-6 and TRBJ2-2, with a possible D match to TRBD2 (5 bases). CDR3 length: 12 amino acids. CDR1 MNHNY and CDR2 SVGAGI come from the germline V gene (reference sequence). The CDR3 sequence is CASSSSTWELFF. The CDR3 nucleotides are TGTGCCAGCAGTTCTAGCACCTGGGAGCTGTTTTTT.

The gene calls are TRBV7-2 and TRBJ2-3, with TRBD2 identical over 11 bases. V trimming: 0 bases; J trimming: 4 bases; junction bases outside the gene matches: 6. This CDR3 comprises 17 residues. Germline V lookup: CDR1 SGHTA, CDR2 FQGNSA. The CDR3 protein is CASSLARLAGYSDTQYF. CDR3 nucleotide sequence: TGTGCCAGCAGCTTAGCTCGACTAGCGGGGTATTCAGATACGCAGTATTTT.